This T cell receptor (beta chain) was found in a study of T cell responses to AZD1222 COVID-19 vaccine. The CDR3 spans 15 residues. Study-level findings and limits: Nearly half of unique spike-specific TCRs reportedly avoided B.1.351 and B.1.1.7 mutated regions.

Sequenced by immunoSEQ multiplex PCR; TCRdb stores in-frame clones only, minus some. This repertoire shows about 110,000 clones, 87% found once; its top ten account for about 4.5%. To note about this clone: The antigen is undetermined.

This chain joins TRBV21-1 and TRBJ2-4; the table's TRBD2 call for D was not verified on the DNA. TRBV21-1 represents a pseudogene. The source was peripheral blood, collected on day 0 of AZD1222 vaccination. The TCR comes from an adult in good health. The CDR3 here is CASSRTLGGKNIQYF. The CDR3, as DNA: TGTGCCAGCAGCCGCACCCTCGGGGGAAAAAACATTCAGTACTTC.